Presented here are 19 T cell receptor beta chains from one specimen sequenced in a study of cytomegalovirus exposure and HLA in healthy donors. The primer mix had 60 Vbeta and 13 Jbeta primers. TCRdb's table, derived via immunoSEQ multiplex PCR, lists solely in-frame clones and lacks some. The sample shows some 120,000 clones, about 69% of them seen only once. Sequencing input: PBMCs. These receptors all stem from a young woman in good health and CMV-seronegative.

The rearrangement uses TRBV10-2 and TRBJ2-1, with 9 nucleotides matching TRBD2. The CDR3 runs 16 residues. V trimming: 3 bases; J trimming: 1 base; junction bases outside the gene matches: 4. CDR1 and CDR2 from the germline V gene are WSHSY and SAAADI. CDR3 sequence reads: CASSDSAGGSYNEQFF. CDR3 DNA: TGCGCCAGCAGTGATTCAGCGGGGGGTTCCTACAATGAGCAGTTCTTC.

This chain links TRBV28 with TRBJ1-5, with D maybe TRBD1 (6 bases). The CDR3 covers 15 residues. Trimming shortened V by 6 bases and J by 7 bases, and 19 bases separated the two germline ends. Per the germline V gene, CDR1 is MDHEN and CDR2 is SYDVKM. The CDR3 loop is CASSVGGGAEQPQHF. The CDR3 DNA follows: TGTGCCAGCAGCGTGGGAGGGGGGGCGGAGCAGCCCCAGCATTTT.

The chain links TRBV30 to TRBJ1-4, with TRBD1 matching over 7 bases. Germline assignment: CDR1 GTSNPN and CDR2 SVGIG (reference sequence). V lost 4 bases, J lost 6 bases, and 8 bases stayed unmatched. The CDR3 is 14 residues long. CDR3 nucleotide sequence: TGTGCCTGGACCGAGACAGGGCTCCATGAAAAACTGTTTTTT. It translates to CAWTETGLHEKLFF.

This chain connects TRBV7-8 to TRBJ1-6; D perhaps matches TRBD1 (5 bases). The germline gives CDR1 SGHVS, CDR2 FQNEAQ. The V end was cut by 6 bases, the J end by 4 bases, with 13 bases between. The CDR3 is 15 amino acids. The CDR3 region is CASRYGQGYNSPLHF. The CDR3 nucleotides are TGTGCCAGCAGATACGGTCAGGGATATAATTCACCCCTCCACTTT.

The rearrangement uses TRBV7-2 and TRBJ1-5; 10 positions match TRBD1. The CDR3 has 16 amino acids. In germline, CDR1 is SGHTA, CDR2 FQGNSA. CDR3: CALPGQGFQCNQPQHF. The CDR3 bases are TGTGCTCTTCCGGGACAGGGGTTTCAGTGCAATCAGCCCCAGCATTTT.

This clone appeared once. This chain joins TRBV29-1 and TRBJ2-3, with D maybe TRBD2 (6 bases). There are 11 residues in the CDR3. Looked up from germline, CDR1 is SQVTM and CDR2 is ANQGSEA. V was trimmed by 4 bases and J by 5 bases, leaving 7 bases between them. The CDR3 coding sequence is TGCAGCGTTGGGAGGGGAGATACGCAGTATTTT. Its translation is CSVGRGDTQYF.

J is TRBJ1-2 and V is TRBV5-1; D gene unclear. The CDR3 loop spans 14 amino acids. Trimming removed 6 bases at V and 3 bases at J, with 15 bases between. CDR1 SGHRS and CDR2 YFSETQ come from the germline V gene. As DNA, the CDR3 is TGCGCCAGCACTGCTGGCGGGTGGGACTATGGCTACACCTTC. Translating gives CASTAGGWDYGYTF.

The CDR3 DNA sequence: TGTGCCATCAGTGTATCGGGACAGGGGTCCTACGAGCAGTACTTC. Its protein product is CAISVSGQGSYEQYF. The chain employs TRBV10-3 and TRBJ2-7; 10 bases are shared with TRBD1. CDR3 length: 15 amino acids. V was pared by 4 bases and J by 1 base, with 4 bases of the junction left unmatched. Germline V gene sequence: CDR1 ENHRY, CDR2 SYGVKD.

This sequence joins TRBV5-1 and TRBJ1-1; possibly TRBD1 for D (6 bases). V shed 0 bases and J shed 4 bases, with 10 bases lying between them. The length of the CDR3 is 14 residues. Germline V gene lookup returns CDR1 SGHRS and CDR2 YFSETQ. CDR3 sequence: CASSLGQASTEAFF. The CDR3 DNA reads TGCGCCAGCAGCTTGGGACAGGCGAGCACTGAAGCTTTCTTT.

The rearrangement uses TRBV4-1 and TRBJ2-3; D remains ambiguous. The V gene's germline CDR1 is MGHRA and CDR2 YSYEKL. The CDR3 spans 13 residues. V was trimmed by 1 base and J by 4 bases, leaving 6 bases between them. The CDR3 region has the DNA TGCGCCAGCAGCCAAGGAGAGGCAGATACGCAGTATTTT. Translation gives CASSQGEADTQYF.

The chain uses TRBV6-6 and TRBJ1-6; no definite D call. With 6 bases removed from V and 0 bases from J, the gap between germline ends came to 9 bases. This CDR3 comprises 15 residues. The germline gives CDR1 MNHNY, CDR2 SVGAGI (reference sequence). As DNA, the CDR3 is TGTGCCAGCAGGTCCTCGAGCTCCTATAATTCACCCCTCCACTTT. Its protein is CASRSSSSYNSPLHF.

Only a few counts were recorded for this clone. The chain combines TRBV30 with TRBJ1-2; no clear D. The germline V and J ends were trimmed by 3 bases and 4 bases, with 6 bases remaining between them. This CDR3 contains 11 residues. Germline V gene lookup returns CDR1 GTSNPN and CDR2 SVGIG (reference sequence). CDR3 sequence reads: CAWRWSYGYTF. Here the CDR3 DNA reads TGTGCCTGGAGGTGGAGCTATGGCTACACCTTC.

V gene TRBV5-8 combines with J gene TRBJ1-1; D gene uncertain. The CDR3 is 15 amino acids. Germline CDR1 SGHTS, CDR2 YDEGEE. The V and J ends lost 0 bases and 1 base respectively, with 10 bases between them. The CDR3 bases are TGTGCCAGCAGCTTGGTTACGGGAAAGAACACTGAAGCTTTCTTT. Its protein is CASSLVTGKNTEAFF.

V usage is TRBV7-6 and J usage is TRBJ1-4, with D tentatively TRBD1 (6 bases). V lost 1 base and J 4 bases, leaving 13 bases between the germline ends. The germline gives CDR1 SGHVS, CDR2 FNYEAQ. The CDR3 extends over 16 amino acids. Here the CDR3 reads CASSLERGGSNEKLFF. The DNA for the CDR3 is TGTGCCAGCAGCTTAGAAAGGGGGGGCAGTAATGAAAAACTGTTTTTT.

The CDR3 nucleotides read TGTGCCAGCAGCTTTCGTGGACTAGCGGGGGGCGAGCAGTACTTC. Translation: CASSFRGLAGGEQYF. The chain recombines TRBV28 with TRBJ2-7, with TRBD2 identical over 14 bases. This CDR3 is 15 amino acids long. Germline assignment: CDR1 MDHEN and CDR2 SYDVKM. V was pared by 6 bases and J by 6 bases, with 7 bases of the junction left unmatched.

The chain uses TRBV30 and TRBJ1-1; 9 bases line up with TRBD1. Germline CDR1 and CDR2: GTSNPN and SVGIG (reference sequence). Trimming removed 0 bases from V and 5 bases from J; junction bases left unmatched: 4. This CDR3 region has 14 residues. CDR3 protein: CAWSVTDRGTEAFF. CDR3 coding DNA: TGTGCCTGGAGTGTAACGGACAGGGGTACTGAAGCTTTCTTT.

The chain is built from TRBV7-8 and TRBJ1-3; no clear D gene. CDR1 and CDR2 from the germline V gene are SGHVS and FQNEAQ. V gave up 1 base and J gave up 3 bases, with 7 bases separating them. This CDR3 comprises 14 residues. Written as DNA, the CDR3 is TGTGCCAGCAGCTTAGTTGGCAGTGGAAACACCATATATTTT. The encoded protein is CASSLVGSGNTIYF.

The V call is TRBV18, the J call TRBJ1-1; weak D call: TRBD1 (5 bases). In germline, CDR1 is KGHSH, CDR2 LQKENI. The V end was cut by 4 bases, the J end by 4 bases, with 19 bases between. The CDR3 has 16 amino acids. DNA for the CDR3: TGTGCCAGCTCACTGACGGGACGACGGGGGGGCACTGAAGCTTTCTTT. As protein: CASSLTGRRGGTEAFF.

The sample holds a few counts of this clone. V and J are TRBV29-1 and TRBJ2-2, with a weak D call TRBD1 (8 bases). There are 14 residues in the CDR3. Germline CDR1 and CDR2: SQVTM and ANQGSEA. Between the trimmed V and J ends, which lost 6 bases and 5 bases, there was a span of 16 bases. The CDR3 here is CSVYGQGGTGELFF. CDR3 DNA sequence: TGCAGCGTCTACGGACAGGGAGGGACCGGGGAGCTGTTTTTT.